The 14 T cell receptor beta chains below come from one sample, sequenced in a study of T-cell reconstitution after alpha-beta-depleted transplantation in children. TCRbeta library construction was performed incorporating unique molecular identifiers. TCRdb analysed the PCR reads with MiXCR anew, one entry per CDR3 protein. Among about 980,000 distinct CDR3 sequences listed, about 29% were seen once. The starting material was PBMCs, mostly from graft donor cells, obtained 360 days after TCRalphabeta/CD19-depleted stem cell transplant. The receptors shown here come from a boy under three years old who had a stem cell transplant for SCID, so the T cells may come from the graft donor.

V and J are TRBV6-5 and TRBJ2-7; weak D call: TRBD2 (6 bases). Germline assignment: CDR1 MNHEY and CDR2 SVGAGI. The CDR3 is made up of 14 amino acids. Trimming pared 0 bases from V and 5 bases from J, leaving 11 bases between. The chain's CDR3 is CASSYSQWGDEQYF. The CDR3 bases are TGTGCCAGCAGTTACTCACAATGGGGGGACGAGCAGTACTTC.

CDR3 sequence (DNA): TGTGCCATCAGTGAGGGTGCCGGGCCGGGGGGGATTACGCCCGGCACAGATACGCAGTATTTT. Amino acid sequence: CAISEGAGPGGITPGTDTQYF. The chain recombines TRBV10-3 with TRBJ2-3; TRBD2 aligns across 8 bases. The CDR3 runs to 21 residues. From germline, CDR1 is ENHRY and CDR2 SYGVKD. J gave up 1 base and V 2 bases, and 20 bases lay outside the gene matches.

This clonotype was seen a handful of times. CDR3 amino acids: CASSRVNGNTEAFF. The CDR3, as DNA: TGTGCCAGCAGCCGCGTCAACGGGAACACTGAAGCTTTCTTT. This chain uses TRBV6-1 with TRBJ1-1; D not certain. Germline V gene sequence: CDR1 MNHNS, CDR2 SASEGT. Trimming pared 6 bases from V and 1 base from J, leaving 12 bases between. This CDR3 has 14 residues.

This clonotype has just one count. The rearrangement joins TRBV4-2 to TRBJ1-5; the D gene is possibly TRBD1 (5 bases). V was clipped by 1 base and J by 3 bases, with 7 bases between them. This CDR3 is built from 14 residues. Germline V gene data show CDR1 as LGHNA and CDR2 as YNFKEQ. The CDR3, as DNA: TGTGCCAGCAGCCAAGGGGGCAACAATCAGCCCCAGCATTTT. Its translation is CASSQGGNNQPQHF.

This sequence joins TRBV2 and TRBJ2-1; D is perhaps TRBD2 (6 bases). Trimming shortened V by 6 bases and J by 3 bases, and 21 bases separated the two germline ends. CDR1 and CDR2 (germline): SNHLY, FYNNEI. The CDR3 extends over 17 amino acids. CDR3 in DNA: TGTGCCAGCAGCGCGGGGCTTATAATGTGGTTCTACAATGAGCAGTTCTTC. Amino acid sequence: CASSAGLIMWFYNEQFF. Full variable domain (rest looked up from reference TRBV2 and TRBJ2-1): EPEVTQTPSHQVTQMGQEVILRCVPISNHLYFYWYRQILGQKVEFLVSFYNNEISEKSEIFDDQFSVERPDGSNFTLKIRSTKLEDSAMYFCASSAGLIMWFYNEQFFGPGTRLTVL.

A few counts support this clonotype. This sequence joins TRBV24-1 and TRBJ2-1; 13 bases fit TRBD2. The V gene end was trimmed by 10 bases and the J gene end by 5 bases; junction bases not matched to a gene: 16. Germline V gene sequence: CDR1 KGHDR, CDR2 SFDVKD. The CDR3 loop spans 18 amino acids. The CDR3 bases are TGTGCCACGACTTTGGACAGGGCGACTAGCGGGGGGAACAATGAGCAGTTCTTC. Its translation: CATTLDRATSGGNNEQFF.

As regards this clonotype: The germline gene is not matched at one end of the junction; a read error may be the cause. J is TRBJ2-1 and V is TRBV24-1; 9 bases match TRBD1. CDR1 and CDR2 from the germline V gene are KGHDR and SFDVKD. This CDR3 has 14 residues. In DNA, the CDR3 is TGTGCCACCAGTGATTTGACCGGGACAGGGACATGGCTCTTC. Translated, it gives CATSDLTGTGTWLF.

CDR3 sequence: CASSVGVILFF. In nucleotides, the CDR3 is TGTGCCAGCAGTGTAGGTGTAATCCTGTTTTTT. The J gene is TRBJ1-4, the V gene TRBV6-1, with unresolved D. The CDR3 runs to 11 residues. Trimming removed 4 bases from V and 14 bases from J, with 11 bases in between. Germline CDR1 is MNHNS and CDR2 is SASEGT.

CDR3 nucleotides: TGTGCCAGCAGCTTAGATATGTGGACTAGCGGGGGGCCCTACAATGAGCAGTTCTTC. This codes for CASSLDMWTSGGPYNEQFF. This chain joins TRBV7-6 and TRBJ2-1; 14 nucleotides line up with TRBD2. With V trimmed by 1 base and J by 2 bases, 7 bases remained unmatched. Germline lookup yields CDR1 SGHVS and CDR2 FNYEAQ. This CDR3 has 19 amino acids.

A few counts support this clonotype. CDR3 DNA: TGTGCCAGCAGTCCAACAGAGTTGAACACTGAAGCTTTCTTT. Translated: CASSPTELNTEAFF. This chain connects TRBV3-1 to TRBJ1-1; D unclear. Trimming cost V 6 bases and J 0 bases, with 11 bases left between them. This CDR3 spans 14 amino acids. The germline CDR1 and CDR2 sequences are LGHDT and YNNKEL (reference sequence).

The chain couples TRBV12-3 or TRBV12-4 to TRBJ2-7; tentative D call: TRBD1 (8 bases). The ends were cut back, 5 bases at V and 3 bases at J, with 17 bases in the middle. This CDR3 contains 15 residues. CDR3 nucleotide sequence: TGTGCCAGCAGTAATAGGACAGGGAGGGACTACGAGCAGTACTTC. Its translation is CASSNRTGRDYEQYF.

This clonotype occurred a few times. This rearrangement joins TRBV29-1 to TRBJ2-1; D possibly corresponds to TRBD1 (5 bases). Germline values: CDR1 SQVTM, CDR2 ANQGSEA. The ends were cut back, 6 bases at V and 0 bases at J, with 15 bases in the middle. This CDR3 spans 15 amino acids. CDR3 nucleotides: TGCAGCGTGGGTAAAGACAGTGTCTCCTACAATGAGCAGTTCTTC. Amino acids: CSVGKDSVSYNEQFF.

The chain couples TRBV5-5 to TRBJ2-6, with D maybe TRBD2 (6 bases). This CDR3 comprises 18 residues. Germline V gives CDR1 SGHKS, CDR2 YYEKEE (reference sequence). Trimming took 2 bases from V and 0 from J, leaving 15 bases between them. The CDR3 DNA follows: TGTGCCAGCAGCTTTCGGGCAGGGACTCACTCTGGGGCCAACGTCCTGACTTTC. Translation gives CASSFRAGTHSGANVLTF.

This chain connects TRBV20-1 to TRBJ2-2; D perhaps matches TRBD2 (6 bases). CDR3 length: 14 amino acids. Per germline, CDR1 DFQATT and CDR2 SNEGSKA (reference sequence). The V and J ends lost 2 bases and 3 bases respectively, with 10 bases between them. The CDR3 spells CSARQRAYTGELFF. The CDR3 coding sequence is TGCAGTGCTAGACAGCGGGCGTACACCGGGGAGCTGTTTTTT.